A selection of T cell receptor beta chains follows, all from one sample in a study of response to subunit inactivated influenza vaccine. TCRdb re-called the RT-PCR reads through MiXCR, storing one row per CDR3 protein. The sample lists about 540,000 distinct CDR3 sequences, under 30% occurring once. These records were also assigned to another study, of T cells expressing NK-cell markers.

The material sequenced was CD4+ T cells sorted from PBMCs, taken roughly 13 days after vaccination. The origin of the receptors is a man over 45 who received an inactivated influenza vaccine. CDR3s include the opening cysteine and the closing phenylalanine or tryptophan. The D gene is left open where the match is weak. Size is stated for part of the rows, as once, few or many counts, or as a class when the clone is expanded.

clone size: .
D gene: .
J gene: TRBJ2-7
V gene: TRBV7-8
CDR3 length: 15
CDR3 DNA: TGTGCCAGCAGCTTAGAGATACTCCCCTCCTACGAGCAGTACTTC
CDR3 protein: CASSLEILPSYEQYF

clone size: many
D gene: .
J gene: TRBJ1-2
V gene: TRBV7-2
CDR3 length: 14
CDR3 DNA: TGTGCCAGCAGCCTGCCGACAGAAAACTATGGCTACACCTTC
CDR3 protein: CASSLPTENYGYTF

clone size: .
D gene: .
J gene: TRBJ2-7
V gene: TRBV3-1
CDR3 length: 16
CDR3 DNA: TGTGCCAGCAGCCAGGGCCCCTTACAGGGCGTCTACGAGCAGTACTTC
CDR3 protein: CASSQGPLQGVYEQYF

clone size: few
D gene: .
J gene: TRBJ1-1
V gene: TRBV20-1
CDR3 length: 13
CDR3 DNA: TGCAGTGCTAGACTCCGGGCCGCGGAAGAAGCTTTCTTT
CDR3 protein: CSARLRAAEEAFF

clone size: .
D gene: TRBD2
J gene: TRBJ2-2
V gene: TRBV7-3
CDR3 length: 15
CDR3 DNA: TGTGCCAGCAGGCCTTCTAGCGGAGCGACCGGGGAGCTGTTTTTT
CDR3 protein: CASRPSSGATGELFF

clone size: .
D gene: .
J gene: TRBJ2-1
V gene: TRBV28
CDR3 length: 16
CDR3 DNA: TGTGCCAGCAGTCCGACTCGTAAGGGGGTGTCGGATGAGCAGTTCTTC
CDR3 protein: CASSPTRKGVSDEQFF

clone size: once
D gene: TRBD2
J gene: TRBJ2-3
V gene: TRBV5-1
CDR3 length: 16
CDR3 DNA: TGCGCCAGCAGCTTGTTGCCAGCGGGGATCACAGATACGCAGTATTTT
CDR3 protein: CASSLLPAGITDTQYF

clone size: .
D gene: .
J gene: TRBJ2-3
V gene: TRBV10-2
CDR3 length: 15
CDR3 DNA: TGCGCCAGCAGTGAAGGGGCTGGGCACACAGATACGCAGTATTTT
CDR3 protein: CASSEGAGHTDTQYF

clone size: few
D gene: TRBD2
J gene: TRBJ2-1
V gene: TRBV7-2
CDR3 length: 15
CDR3 DNA: TGTGCCAGCACCCTGGGACTAGTTAGCTACAATGAGCAGTTCTTC
CDR3 protein: CASTLGLVSYNEQFF

clone size: .
D gene: .
J gene: TRBJ2-7
V gene: TRBV27
CDR3 length: 16
CDR3 DNA: TGTGCCAGCAGTCCCTCGGGCCGGGGACTCTCCTACGAGCAGTACTTC
CDR3 protein: CASSPSGRGLSYEQYF

clone size: few
D gene: TRBD1
J gene: TRBJ1-1
V gene: TRBV27
CDR3 length: 16
CDR3 DNA: TGTGCCAGCAGTCCCAGGACAGGGGCCTCGAGGACTGAAGCTTTCTTT
CDR3 protein: CASSPRTGASRTEAFF

clone size: .
D gene: TRBD1
J gene: TRBJ2-7
V gene: TRBV5-1
CDR3 length: 15
CDR3 DNA: TGCGCCAGCAGCCTTACCGGACAGGGTCCCTACGAGCAGTACTTC
CDR3 protein: CASSLTGQGPYEQYF

clone size: few
D gene: .
J gene: TRBJ2-7
V gene: TRBV5-1
CDR3 length: 14
CDR3 DNA: TGCGCCAGCAGCCCCGAGACCCCAAACTACGAGCAGTACTTC
CDR3 protein: CASSPETPNYEQYF

clone size: .
D gene: TRBD1
J gene: TRBJ1-1
V gene: TRBV4-2
CDR3 length: 17
CDR3 DNA: TGTGCCAGCAGCCCCGGGACAGGGGTTGTTCGAAGTGCTGAAGCTTTCTTT
CDR3 protein: CASSPGTGVVRSAEAFF

clone size: few
D gene: TRBD1
J gene: TRBJ1-2
V gene: TRBV6-2/TRBV6-3
CDR3 length: 14
CDR3 DNA: TGTGCCAGCAGTTCACCAGGGGGCCTGGGTGGCTACACCTTC
CDR3 protein: CASSSPGGLGGYTF